Sequencing of this TCR beta chain was carried out in a study of T-cell memory formation after mild COVID-19. TCRdb independently ran MiXCR on the 5' RACE reads; one entry per CDR3 protein. The table lists 190,000 or so distinct CDR3 sequences, about 21% of them singletons, with under 30% in the top ten. This CDR3 has 16 residues. CDR1 is SEHNR and CDR2 is FQNEAQ in the germline V gene (reference sequence). Trimming took 3 bases from V and 5 from J; bases not matched to a gene: 9. This clonotype was found a few times. The sequence derives from an adult woman who had mild COVID-19 (a few samples of this study predate the infection). Cell type and time point are not known. The sequencing input was PBMCs or a T cell subset sorted from them (not recorded which). The chain has TRBV7-9 and TRBJ2-5, with 10 bases lining up with TRBD2. The CDR3 sequence: CASSLMQRGGLETQYF. The CDR3 DNA is TGTGCCAGCAGCTTGATGCAGCGGGGGGGACTCGAGACCCAGTACTTC.